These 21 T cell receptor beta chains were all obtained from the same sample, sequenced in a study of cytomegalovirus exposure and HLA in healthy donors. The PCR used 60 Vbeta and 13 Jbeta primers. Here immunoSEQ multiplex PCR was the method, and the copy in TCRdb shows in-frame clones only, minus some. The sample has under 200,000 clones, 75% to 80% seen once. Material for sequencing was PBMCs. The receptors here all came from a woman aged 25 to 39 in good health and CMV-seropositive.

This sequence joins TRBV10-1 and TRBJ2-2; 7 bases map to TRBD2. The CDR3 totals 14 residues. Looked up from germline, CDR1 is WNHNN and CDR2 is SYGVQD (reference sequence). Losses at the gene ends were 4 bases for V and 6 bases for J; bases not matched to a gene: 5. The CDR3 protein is CASSVVAGPGELFF. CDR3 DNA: TGCGCCAGCAGTGTGGTAGCGGGCCCCGGGGAGCTGTTTTTT.

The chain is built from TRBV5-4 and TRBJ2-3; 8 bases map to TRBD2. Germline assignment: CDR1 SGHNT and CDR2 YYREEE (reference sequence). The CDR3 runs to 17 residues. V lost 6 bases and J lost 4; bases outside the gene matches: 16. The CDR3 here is CASTETGGTRFSDTQYF. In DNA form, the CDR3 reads TGTGCCAGCACCGAGACTGGTGGGACTAGGTTCTCAGATACGCAGTATTTT.

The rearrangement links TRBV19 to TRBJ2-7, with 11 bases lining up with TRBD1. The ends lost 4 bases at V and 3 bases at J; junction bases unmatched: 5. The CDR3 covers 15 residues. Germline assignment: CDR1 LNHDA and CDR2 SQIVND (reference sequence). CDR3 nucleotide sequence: TGTGCCAGTAGTACCGGGACAGGGGGATTCTACGAGCAGTACTTC. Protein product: CASSTGTGGFYEQYF.

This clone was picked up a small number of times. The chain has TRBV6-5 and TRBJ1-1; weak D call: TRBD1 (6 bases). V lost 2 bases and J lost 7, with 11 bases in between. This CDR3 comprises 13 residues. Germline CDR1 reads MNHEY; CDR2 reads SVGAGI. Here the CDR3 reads CASSYLGAGEAFF. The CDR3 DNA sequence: TGTGCCAGCAGTTACCTGGGGGCTGGTGAAGCTTTCTTT.

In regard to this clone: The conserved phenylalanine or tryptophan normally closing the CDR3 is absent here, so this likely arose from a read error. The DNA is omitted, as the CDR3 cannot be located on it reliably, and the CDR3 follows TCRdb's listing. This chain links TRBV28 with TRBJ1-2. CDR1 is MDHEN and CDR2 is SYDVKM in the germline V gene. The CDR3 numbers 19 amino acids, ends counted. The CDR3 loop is CASSPLLPSNGYTFGSGER.

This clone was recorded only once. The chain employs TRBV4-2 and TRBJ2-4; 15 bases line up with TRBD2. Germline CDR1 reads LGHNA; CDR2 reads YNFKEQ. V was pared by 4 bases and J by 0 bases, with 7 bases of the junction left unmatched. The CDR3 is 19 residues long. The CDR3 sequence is CASSPRGLAGGLAKNIQYF. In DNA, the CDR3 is TGTGCCAGCAGCCCCCGGGGACTAGCGGGGGGACTAGCCAAAAACATTCAGTACTTC.

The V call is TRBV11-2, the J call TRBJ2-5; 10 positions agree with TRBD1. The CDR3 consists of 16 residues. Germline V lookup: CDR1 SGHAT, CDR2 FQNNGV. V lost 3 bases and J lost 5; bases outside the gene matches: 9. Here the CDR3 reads CASSFGQGGSRETQYF. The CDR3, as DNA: TGTGCCAGCAGCTTTGGACAGGGGGGATCGAGGGAGACCCAGTACTTC.

Here the CDR3 reads CASSGARDRGYEKLFF. As DNA, the CDR3 is TGTGCCAGCAGTGGGGCCCGGGACAGGGGTTATGAAAAACTGTTTTTT. V gene TRBV2 combines with J gene TRBJ1-4, with TRBD1 matching 10 bases. Trimming took 4 bases from V and 6 from J; bases not matched to a gene: 8. This CDR3 contains 16 residues. The germline V gene has CDR1 SNHLY and CDR2 FYNNEI.

The CDR3 loop is CASTRTGKRDNEQFF. DNA for the CDR3: TGTGCCAGCACCAGGACAGGGAAGCGCGACAATGAGCAGTTCTTC. The gene calls are TRBV13 and TRBJ2-1; 8 positions match TRBD1. Trimming cost V 7 bases and J 5 bases; bases outside gene matches: 10. CDR3 size: 15 residues. CDR1 is PRHDT, CDR2 FYEKMQ, per germline (reference sequence).

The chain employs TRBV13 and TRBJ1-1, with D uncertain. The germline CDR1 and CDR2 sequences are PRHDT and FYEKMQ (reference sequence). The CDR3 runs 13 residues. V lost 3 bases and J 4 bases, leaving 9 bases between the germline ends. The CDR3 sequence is CASSLGRATEAFF. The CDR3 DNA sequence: TGTGCCAGCAGCTTGGGGAGGGCCACTGAAGCTTTCTTT. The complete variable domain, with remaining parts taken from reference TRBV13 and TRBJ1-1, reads AAGVIQSPRHLIKEKRETATLKCYPIPRHDTVYWYQQGPGQDPQFLISFYEKMQSDKGSIPDRFSAQQFSDYHSELNMSSLELGDSALYFCASSLGRATEAFFGQGTRLTVV.

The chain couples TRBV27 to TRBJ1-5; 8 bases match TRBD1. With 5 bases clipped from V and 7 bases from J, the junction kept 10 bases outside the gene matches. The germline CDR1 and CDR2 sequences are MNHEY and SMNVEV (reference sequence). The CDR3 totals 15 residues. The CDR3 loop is CASSPPDRGGQPQHF. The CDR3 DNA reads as TGTGCCAGCAGTCCCCCCGACAGGGGCGGGCAGCCCCAGCATTTT.

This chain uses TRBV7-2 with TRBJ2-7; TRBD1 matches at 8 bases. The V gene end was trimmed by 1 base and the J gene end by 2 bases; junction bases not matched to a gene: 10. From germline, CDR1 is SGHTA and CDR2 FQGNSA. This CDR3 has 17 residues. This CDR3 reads CASSLGLPTGVTYEQYF. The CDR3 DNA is TGTGCCAGCAGCTTAGGATTGCCGACAGGGGTCACCTACGAGCAGTACTTC.

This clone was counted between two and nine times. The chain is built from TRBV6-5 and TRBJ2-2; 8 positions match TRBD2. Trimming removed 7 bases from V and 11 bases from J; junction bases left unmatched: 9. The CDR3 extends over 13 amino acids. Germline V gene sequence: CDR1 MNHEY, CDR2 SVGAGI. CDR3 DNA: TGTGCCAGCACCCGGGGGGGGAACGGAGAGCTGTTTTTT. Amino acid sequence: CASTRGGNGELFF.

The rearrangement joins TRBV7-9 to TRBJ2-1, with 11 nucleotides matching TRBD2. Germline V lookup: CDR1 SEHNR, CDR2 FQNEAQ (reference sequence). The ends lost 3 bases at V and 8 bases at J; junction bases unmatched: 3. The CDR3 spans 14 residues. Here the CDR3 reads CASSFSGGADEQFF. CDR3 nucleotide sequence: TGTGCCAGCAGCTTTAGCGGGGGGGCCGATGAGCAGTTCTTC.

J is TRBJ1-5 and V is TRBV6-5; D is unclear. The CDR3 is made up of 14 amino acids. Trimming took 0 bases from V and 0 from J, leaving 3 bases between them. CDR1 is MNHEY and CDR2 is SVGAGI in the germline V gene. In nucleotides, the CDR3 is TGTGCCAGCAGTTACTCCCATAGCAATCAGCCCCAGCATTTT. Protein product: CASSYSHSNQPQHF.

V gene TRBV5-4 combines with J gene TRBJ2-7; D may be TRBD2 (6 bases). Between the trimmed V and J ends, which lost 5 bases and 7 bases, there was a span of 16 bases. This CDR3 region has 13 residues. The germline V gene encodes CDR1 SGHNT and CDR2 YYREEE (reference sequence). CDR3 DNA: TGTGCCAGCAGTGATATAGGGGCGGGGGAGCAGTACTTC. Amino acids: CASSDIGAGEQYF.

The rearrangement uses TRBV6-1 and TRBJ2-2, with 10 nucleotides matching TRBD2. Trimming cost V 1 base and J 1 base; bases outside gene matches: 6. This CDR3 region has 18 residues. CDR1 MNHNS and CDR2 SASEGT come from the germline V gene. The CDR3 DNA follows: TGTGCCAGCAGTGAAGGATTGCTAGCGGGAGAGAACACCGGGGAGCTGTTTTTT. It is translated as CASSEGLLAGENTGELFF.

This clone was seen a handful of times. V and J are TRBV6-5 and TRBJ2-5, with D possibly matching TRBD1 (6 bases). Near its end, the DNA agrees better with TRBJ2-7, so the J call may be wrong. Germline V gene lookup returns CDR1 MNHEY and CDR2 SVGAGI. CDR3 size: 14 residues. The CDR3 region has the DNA TGTGCCAGCAGTTACTCCAGGGGCACCTACGAGCAGTACTTC. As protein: CASSYSRGTYEQYF.

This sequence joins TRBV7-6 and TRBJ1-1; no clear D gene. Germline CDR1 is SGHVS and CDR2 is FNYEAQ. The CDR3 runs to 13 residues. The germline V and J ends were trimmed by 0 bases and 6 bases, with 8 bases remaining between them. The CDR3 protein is CASSLAQISEAFF. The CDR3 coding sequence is TGTGCCAGCAGCTTAGCGCAGATTTCTGAAGCTTTCTTT.

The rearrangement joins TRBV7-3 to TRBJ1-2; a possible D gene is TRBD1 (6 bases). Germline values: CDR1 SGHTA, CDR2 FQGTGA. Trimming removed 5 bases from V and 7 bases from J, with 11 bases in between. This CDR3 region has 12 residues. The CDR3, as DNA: TGTGCCAGCAGCGGATCCAGGGGTGGCTACACCTTC. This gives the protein CASSGSRGGYTF.

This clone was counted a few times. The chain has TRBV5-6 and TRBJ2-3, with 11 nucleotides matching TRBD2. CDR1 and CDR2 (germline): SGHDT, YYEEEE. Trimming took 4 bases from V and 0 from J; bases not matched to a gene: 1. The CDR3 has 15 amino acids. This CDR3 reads CASSRLAGSTDTQYF. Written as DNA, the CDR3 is TGTGCCAGCAGCCGACTAGCGGGGAGCACAGATACGCAGTATTTT.